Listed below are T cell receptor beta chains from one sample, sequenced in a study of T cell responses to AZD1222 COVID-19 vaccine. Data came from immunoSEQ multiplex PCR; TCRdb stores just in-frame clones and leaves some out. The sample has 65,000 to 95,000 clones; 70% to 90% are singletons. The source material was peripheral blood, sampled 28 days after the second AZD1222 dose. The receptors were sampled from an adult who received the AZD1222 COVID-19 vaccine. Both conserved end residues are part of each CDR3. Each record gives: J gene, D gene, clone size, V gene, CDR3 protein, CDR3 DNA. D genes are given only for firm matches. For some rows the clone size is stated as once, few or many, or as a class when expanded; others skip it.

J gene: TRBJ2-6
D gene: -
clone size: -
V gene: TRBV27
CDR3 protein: CASSTTSGGANVLTF
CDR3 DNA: TGTGCCAGCAGTACCACCTCGGGGGGGGCCAACGTCCTGACTTTC

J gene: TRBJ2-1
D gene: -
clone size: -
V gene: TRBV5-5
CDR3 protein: CASSWTGNEQFF
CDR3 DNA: TGTGCCAGCAGCTGGACGGGAAATGAGCAGTTCTTC

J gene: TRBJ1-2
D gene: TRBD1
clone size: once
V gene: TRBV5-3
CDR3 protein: CARSWTGNGYTF
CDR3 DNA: TGTGCCAGAAGCTGGACAGGAAATGGCTACACCTTC

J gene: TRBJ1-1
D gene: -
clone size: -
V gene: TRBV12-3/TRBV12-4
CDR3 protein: CASSFHTEAFF
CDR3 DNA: TGTGCCAGCAGTTTTCACACTGAAGCTTTCTTT

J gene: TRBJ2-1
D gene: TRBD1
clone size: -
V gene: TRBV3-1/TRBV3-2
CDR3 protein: CASSQRDRGLYNEQFF
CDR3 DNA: TGTGCCAGCAGCCAACGGGACAGGGGGCTTTACAATGAGCAGTTCTTC

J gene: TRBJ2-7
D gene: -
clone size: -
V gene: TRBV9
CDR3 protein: CASSVDLSSYEQYF
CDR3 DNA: TGTGCCAGCAGCGTAGATCTCAGCTCCTACGAGCAGTACTTC

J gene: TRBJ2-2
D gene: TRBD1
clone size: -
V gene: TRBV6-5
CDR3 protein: CASQGTGNTGELFF
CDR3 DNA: TGTGCCAGCCAGGGGACAGGGAACACCGGGGAGCTGTTTTTT

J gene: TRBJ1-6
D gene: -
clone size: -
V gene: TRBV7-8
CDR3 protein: CASSLSSSYNSPLHF
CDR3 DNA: TGTGCCAGCAGCTTAAGCTCGTCCTATAATTCACCCCTCCACTTT

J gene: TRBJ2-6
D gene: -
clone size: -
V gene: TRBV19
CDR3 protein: CASSPSGGYSGANVLTF
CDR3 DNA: TGTGCCAGTAGCCCCTCTGGGGGATACTCTGGGGCCAACGTCCTGACTTTC

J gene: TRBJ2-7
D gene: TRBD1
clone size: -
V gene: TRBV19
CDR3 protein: CASTPGQGPYEQYF
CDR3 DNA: TGTGCCAGTACGCCGGGACAGGGGCCCTACGAGCAGTACTTC

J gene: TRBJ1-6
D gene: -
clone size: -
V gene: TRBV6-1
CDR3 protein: CASSERRTNSPLHF
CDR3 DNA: TGTGCCAGCAGTGAAAGACGGACAAATTCACCCCTCCACTTT

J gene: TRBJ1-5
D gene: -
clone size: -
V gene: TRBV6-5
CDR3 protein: CASTEGYQPQHF
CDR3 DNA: TGTGCCAGCACCGAGGGATACCAGCCCCAGCATTTT

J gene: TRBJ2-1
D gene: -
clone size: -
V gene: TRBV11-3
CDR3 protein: CASSLDQSNEQFF
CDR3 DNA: TGTGCCAGCAGCTTAGATCAGTCCAATGAGCAGTTCTTC

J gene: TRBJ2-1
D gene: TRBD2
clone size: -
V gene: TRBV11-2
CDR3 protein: CASSLGRGGYNEQFF
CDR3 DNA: TGTGCCAGCAGCTTAGGGCGGGGGGGCTACAATGAGCAGTTCTTC

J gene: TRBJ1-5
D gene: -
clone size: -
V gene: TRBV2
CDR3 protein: CASIRQPDQGKPQHF
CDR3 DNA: TGTGCCAGCATACGGCAGCCGGACCAAGGGAAGCCCCAGCATTTT

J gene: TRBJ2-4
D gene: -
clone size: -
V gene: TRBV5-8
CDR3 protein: CASSPIWDERNIQYF
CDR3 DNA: TGTGCCAGCAGCCCGATCTGGGACGAGAGAAACATTCAGTACTTC

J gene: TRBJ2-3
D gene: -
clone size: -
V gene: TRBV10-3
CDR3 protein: CACQSTDTQYF
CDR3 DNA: TGTGCCTGCCAGTCGACAGATACGCAGTATTTT

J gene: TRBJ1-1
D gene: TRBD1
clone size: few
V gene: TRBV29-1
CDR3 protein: CSVENRGGNTEAFF
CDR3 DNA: TGCAGCGTGGAGAACAGGGGAGGGAACACTGAAGCTTTCTTT

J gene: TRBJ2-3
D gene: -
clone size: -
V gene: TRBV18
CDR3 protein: CASSSGSTDTQYF
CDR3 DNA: TGTGCCAGCTCGTCAGGGAGCACAGATACGCAGTATTTT

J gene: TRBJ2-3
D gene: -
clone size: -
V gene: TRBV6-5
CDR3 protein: CASQGGGTDTQYF
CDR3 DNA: TGTGCCAGCCAGGGGGGGGGCACAGATACGCAGTATTTT

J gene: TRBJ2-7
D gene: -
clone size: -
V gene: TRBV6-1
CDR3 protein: CASSERSLEQYF
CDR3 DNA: TGTGCCAGCAGTGAACGCAGTCTCGAGCAGTACTTC

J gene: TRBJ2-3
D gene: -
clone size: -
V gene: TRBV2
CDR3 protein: CASCCQADTQYF
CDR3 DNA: TGTGCCAGCTGTTGTCAGGCAGATACGCAGTATTTT

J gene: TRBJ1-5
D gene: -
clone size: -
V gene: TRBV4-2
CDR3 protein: CASSSERGGEQPQHF
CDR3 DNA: TGTGCCAGCAGCTCCGAGAGGGGAGGAGAGCAGCCCCAGCATTTT

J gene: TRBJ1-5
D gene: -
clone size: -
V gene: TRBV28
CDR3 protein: CASSFRGLAYSNQPQHF
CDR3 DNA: TGTGCCAGCAGTTTTCGGGGGCTCGCCTATAGCAATCAGCCCCAGCATTTT

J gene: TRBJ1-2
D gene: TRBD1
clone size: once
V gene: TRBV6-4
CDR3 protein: CASSDGQGNGGYTF
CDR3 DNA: TGTGCCAGCAGTGACGGACAGGGCAACGGGGGCTACACCTTC

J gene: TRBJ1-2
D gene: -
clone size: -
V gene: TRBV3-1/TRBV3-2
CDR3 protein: CASSQDPGAGYTF
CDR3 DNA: TGTGCCAGCAGCCAAGATCCGGGAGCGGGCTACACCTTC

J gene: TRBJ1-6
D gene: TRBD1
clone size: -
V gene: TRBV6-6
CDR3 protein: CASSSRQGYNSPLHF
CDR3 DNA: TGTGCCAGCAGCAGTAGACAGGGTTATAATTCACCCCTCCACTTT

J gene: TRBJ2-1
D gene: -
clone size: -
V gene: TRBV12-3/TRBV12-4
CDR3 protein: CASSFGPLEEQFF
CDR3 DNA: TGTGCCAGCAGTTTTGGCCCCCTGGAGGAGCAGTTCTTC

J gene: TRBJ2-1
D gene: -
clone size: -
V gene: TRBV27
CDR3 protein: CASSPTGTYHNEQFF
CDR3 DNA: TGTGCCAGCAGTCCGACCGGGACTTACCACAATGAGCAGTTCTTC

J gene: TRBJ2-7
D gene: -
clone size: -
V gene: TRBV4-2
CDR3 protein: CASSLQPGSPTYEQYF
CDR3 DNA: TGTGCCAGCAGCCTCCAACCGGGATCCCCTACCTACGAGCAGTACTTC

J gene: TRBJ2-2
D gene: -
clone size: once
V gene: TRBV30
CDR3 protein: CAWSLQVVAGELFF
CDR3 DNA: TGTGCCTGGAGTTTACAGGTAGTCGCCGGGGAGCTATTTTTT

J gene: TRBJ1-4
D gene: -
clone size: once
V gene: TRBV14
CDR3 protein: CASSHSGLFATNEKLFF
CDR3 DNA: TGTGCCAGCAGCCACTCGGGACTGTTTGCAACTAATGAAAAACTGTTTTTT

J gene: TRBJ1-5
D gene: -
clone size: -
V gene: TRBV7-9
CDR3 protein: CASSLQGKDQPQHF
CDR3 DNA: TGTGCCAGCAGCCTACAGGGTAAAGATCAGCCCCAGCATTTT

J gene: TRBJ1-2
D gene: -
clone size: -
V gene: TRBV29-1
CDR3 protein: CSVVGDMDYGYTF
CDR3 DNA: TGCAGCGTCGTAGGGGATATGGACTATGGCTACACCTTC

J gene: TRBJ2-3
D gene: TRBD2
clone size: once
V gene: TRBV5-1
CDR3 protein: CASSLEGSGGVDTQYF
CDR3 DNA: TGCGCCAGCAGCTTAGAAGGTAGCGGGGGGGTAGATACGCAGTATTTT

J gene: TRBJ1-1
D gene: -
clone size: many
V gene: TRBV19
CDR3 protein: CASSPFGTEAFF
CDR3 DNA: TGTGCCAGTAGCCCCTTCGGCACTGAAGCTTTCTTT

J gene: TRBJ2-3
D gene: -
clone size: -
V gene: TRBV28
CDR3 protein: CASMMGSDTDTQYF
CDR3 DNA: TGTGCCAGCATGATGGGCAGTGACACAGATACGCAGTATTTT

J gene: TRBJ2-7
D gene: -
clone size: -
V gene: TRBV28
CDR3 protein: CASHKYGGMQYF
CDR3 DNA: TGTGCCAGCCATAAGTATGGGGGCATGCAGTACTTC

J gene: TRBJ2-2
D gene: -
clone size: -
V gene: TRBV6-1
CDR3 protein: CASSVARDTGELFF
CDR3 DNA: TGTGCCAGCAGTGTAGCCAGGGACACCGGGGAGCTGTTTTTT

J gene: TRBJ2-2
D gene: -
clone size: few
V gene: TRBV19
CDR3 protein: CASSMGRGTGELFF
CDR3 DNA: TGTGCCAGTAGTATGGGGCGGGGTACCGGGGAGCTGTTTTTT

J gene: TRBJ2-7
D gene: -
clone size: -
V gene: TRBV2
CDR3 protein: CASGRDSYEQYF
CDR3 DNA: TGTGCCAGTGGGAGAGACTCCTACGAGCAGTACTTC

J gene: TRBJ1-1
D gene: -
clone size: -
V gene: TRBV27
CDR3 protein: CASSLGRDGLNTEAFF
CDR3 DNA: TGTGCCAGCAGTTTAGGACGGGACGGACTGAACACTGAAGCTTTCTTT

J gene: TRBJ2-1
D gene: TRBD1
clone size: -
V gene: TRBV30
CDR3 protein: CALQGAFSNEQFF
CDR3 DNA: TGTGCCCTACAGGGGGCATTTTCCAATGAGCAGTTCTTC

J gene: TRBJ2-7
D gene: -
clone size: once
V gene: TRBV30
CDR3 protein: CAWTTGRTSYEQYF
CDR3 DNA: TGTGCCTGGACAACAGGGAGAACATCCTACGAGCAGTACTTC

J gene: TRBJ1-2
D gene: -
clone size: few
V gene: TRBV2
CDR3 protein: CASLLGQSLYGYTF
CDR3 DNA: TGTGCCAGCCTTCTTGGACAGAGTCTCTATGGCTACACCTTC

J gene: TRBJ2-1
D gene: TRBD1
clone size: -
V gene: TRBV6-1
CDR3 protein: CASSENRGIYNEQFF
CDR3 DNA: TGTGCCAGCAGTGAAAACAGGGGGATATACAATGAGCAGTTCTTC

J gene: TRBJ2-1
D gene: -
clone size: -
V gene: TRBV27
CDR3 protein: CASSLSRNHNEQFF
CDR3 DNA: TGTGCCAGCAGTTTATCCAGGAACCACAATGAGCAGTTCTTC

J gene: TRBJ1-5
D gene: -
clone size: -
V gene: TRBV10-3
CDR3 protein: CAISEPRVQPQWPQHF
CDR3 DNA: TGTGCCATCAGTGAGCCCCGGGTACAGCCCCAATGGCCCCAGCATTTT

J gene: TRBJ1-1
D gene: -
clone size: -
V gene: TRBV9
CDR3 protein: CASSVAPVGQTMNTEAFF
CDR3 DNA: TGTGCCAGCAGCGTAGCACCGGTAGGACAGACCATGAACACTGAAGCTTTCTTT

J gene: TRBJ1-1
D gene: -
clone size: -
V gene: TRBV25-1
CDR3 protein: CASRETGYDTEAFF
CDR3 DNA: TGTGCCAGCAGAGAGACAGGTTACGACACTGAAGCTTTCTTT